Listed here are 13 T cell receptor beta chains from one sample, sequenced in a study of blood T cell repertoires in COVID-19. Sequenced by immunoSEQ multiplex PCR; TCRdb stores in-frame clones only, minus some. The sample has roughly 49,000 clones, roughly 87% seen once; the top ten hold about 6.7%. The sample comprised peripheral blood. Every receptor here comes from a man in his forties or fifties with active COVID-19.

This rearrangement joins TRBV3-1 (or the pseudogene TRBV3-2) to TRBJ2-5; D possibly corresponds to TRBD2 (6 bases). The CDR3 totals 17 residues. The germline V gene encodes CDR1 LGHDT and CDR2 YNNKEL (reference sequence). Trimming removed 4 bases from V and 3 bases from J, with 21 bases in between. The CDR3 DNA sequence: TGTGCCAGCAGCCGCATCTCCGGGCGGGGAATGGAAGAGACCCAGTACTTC. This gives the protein CASSRISGRGMEETQYF.

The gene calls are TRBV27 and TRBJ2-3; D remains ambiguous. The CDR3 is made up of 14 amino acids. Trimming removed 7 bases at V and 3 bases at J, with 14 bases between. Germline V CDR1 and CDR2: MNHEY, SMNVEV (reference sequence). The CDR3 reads CASTPHTRTDTQYF. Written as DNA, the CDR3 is TGTGCCAGCACCCCGCACACCCGAACAGATACGCAGTATTTT.

The CDR3 DNA follows: TGTGCCAGCAGTTATGACAGGCACTATGGCTACACCTTC. This sequence encodes CASSYDRHYGYTF. V gene TRBV6-5 combines with J gene TRBJ1-2; tentative D call: TRBD1 (6 bases). V gave up 3 bases and J gave up 3 bases, with 8 bases separating them. The CDR3 loop spans 13 amino acids. The germline V gene has CDR1 MNHEY and CDR2 SVGAGI.

Here the CDR3 reads CASSAQGWGANVLTF. In DNA, the CDR3 is TGTGCCAGCAGTGCCCAGGGGTGGGGGGCCAACGTCCTGACTTTC. The genes are TRBV2 and TRBJ2-6, with D perhaps TRBD1 (6 bases). The CDR3 is made up of 15 amino acids. The V gene lost 4 bases and the J gene lost 4 bases, with 11 bases spanning the gap. The germline gives CDR1 SNHLY, CDR2 FYNNEI.

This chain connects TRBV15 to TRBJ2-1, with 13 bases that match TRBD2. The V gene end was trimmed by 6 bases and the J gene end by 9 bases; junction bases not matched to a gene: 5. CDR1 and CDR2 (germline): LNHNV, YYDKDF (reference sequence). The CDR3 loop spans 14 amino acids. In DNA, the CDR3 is TGTGCCACCAGTCCGGGACTAGCGGGACTTGAGCAGTTCTTC. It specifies CATSPGLAGLEQFF. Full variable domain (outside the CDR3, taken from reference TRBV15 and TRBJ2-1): DAMVIQNPRYQVTQFGKPVTLSCSQTLNHNVMYWYQQKSSQAPKLLFHYYDKDFNNEADTPDNFQSRRPNTSFCFLDIRSPGLGDTAMYLCATSPGLAGLEQFFGPGTRLTVL.

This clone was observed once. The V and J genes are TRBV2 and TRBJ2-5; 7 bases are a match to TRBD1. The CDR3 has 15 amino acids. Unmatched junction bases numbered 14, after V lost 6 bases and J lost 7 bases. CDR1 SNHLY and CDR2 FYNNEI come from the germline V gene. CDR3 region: CASRDGTAYDGTQYF. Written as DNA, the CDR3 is TGTGCCAGCAGAGACGGGACAGCGTATGACGGGACCCAGTACTTC.

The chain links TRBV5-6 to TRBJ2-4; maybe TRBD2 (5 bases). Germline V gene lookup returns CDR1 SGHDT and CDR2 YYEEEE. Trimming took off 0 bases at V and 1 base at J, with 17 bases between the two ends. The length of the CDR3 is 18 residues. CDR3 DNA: TGTGCCAGCAGCTTGGTAGGACTCAGCCCCAGGGCCAAAAACATTCAGTACTTC. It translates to CASSLVGLSPRAKNIQYF.

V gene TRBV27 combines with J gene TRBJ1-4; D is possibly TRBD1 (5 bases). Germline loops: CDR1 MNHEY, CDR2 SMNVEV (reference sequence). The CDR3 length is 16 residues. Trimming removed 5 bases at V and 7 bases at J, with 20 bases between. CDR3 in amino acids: CASSALGGGIGEKLFF. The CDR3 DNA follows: TGTGCCAGCAGTGCCTTGGGGGGGGGAATCGGTGAAAAACTGTTTTTT.

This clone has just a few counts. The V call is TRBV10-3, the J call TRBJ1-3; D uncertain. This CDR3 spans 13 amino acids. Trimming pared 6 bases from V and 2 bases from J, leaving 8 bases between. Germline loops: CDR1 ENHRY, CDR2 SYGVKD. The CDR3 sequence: CAIRDSPGNTIYF. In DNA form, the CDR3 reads TGTGCCATCAGGGACTCCCCTGGAAACACCATATATTTT.

The CDR3 protein is CASSQGAGGASFYNEQFF. DNA of the CDR3: TGTGCCAGCAGCCAAGGTGCAGGGGGCGCGAGTTTCTACAATGAGCAGTTCTTC. This chain links TRBV4-2 with TRBJ2-1; 8 nucleotides line up with TRBD1. Germline V gene sequence: CDR1 LGHNA, CDR2 YNFKEQ. This CDR3 has 18 amino acids. The J segment lost 3 bases and the V segment lost 1 base, leaving 11 bases of the junction unmatched.

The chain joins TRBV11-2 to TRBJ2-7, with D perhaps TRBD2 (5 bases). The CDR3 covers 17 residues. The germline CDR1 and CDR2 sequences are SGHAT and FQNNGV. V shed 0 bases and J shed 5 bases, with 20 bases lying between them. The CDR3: CASSLDVWASRTNEQYF. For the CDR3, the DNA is TGTGCCAGCAGCTTAGATGTCTGGGCTAGCAGAACTAACGAGCAGTACTTC.

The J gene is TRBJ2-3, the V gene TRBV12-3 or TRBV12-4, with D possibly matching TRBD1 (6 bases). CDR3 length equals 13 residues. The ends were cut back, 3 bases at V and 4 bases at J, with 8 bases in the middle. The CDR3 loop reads CASSFKGADTQYF. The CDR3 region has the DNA TGTGCCAGCAGTTTTAAGGGGGCAGATACGCAGTATTTT.

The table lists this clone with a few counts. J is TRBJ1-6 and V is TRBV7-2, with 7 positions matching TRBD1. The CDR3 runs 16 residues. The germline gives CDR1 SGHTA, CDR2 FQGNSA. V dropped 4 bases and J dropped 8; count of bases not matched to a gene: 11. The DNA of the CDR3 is TGTGCCAGCAGCTCAGAGGACAGGAGAGTTGATTCACCCCTCCACTTT. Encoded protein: CASSSEDRRVDSPLHF.